The TCR beta chain under discussion was sequenced for a study of blood T cells in healthy people across ages. This clonotype was found a few times. V lost 2 bases and J lost 0, with 12 bases in between. The germline V gene has CDR1 SGHRS and CDR2 YFSETQ. There are 17 residues in the CDR3. Primed by a sample-barcoded 5' primer and a J-beta primer mix, a second PCR proceeded for 7 to 11 cycles. TCRdb fed the 5' RACE reads into MiXCR, producing one record per CDR3 protein. The sample holds under 2 million distinct CDR3 sequences, almost 35% seen once. The sequencing input was blood. The chain employs TRBV5-1 and TRBJ2-6; possibly TRBD1 for D (6 bases). The sequence was collected from a woman in her twenties or thirties in good health. The CDR3 region is CASSFSGTPSGANVLTF. CDR3 nucleotide sequence: TGCGCCAGCAGCTTTTCCGGGACACCCTCTGGGGCCAACGTCCTGACTTTC.